This is a list of T cell receptor beta chains from one sample in a study of radiotherapy plus CTLA-4 blockade in lung cancer. Measured with immunoSEQ multiplex PCR; TCRdb has only the in-frame clones, and not every one. The sample has about 44,000 clones, more than 70% seen once. Sequenced here: peripheral blood, sampled from a patient treated with radiotherapy plus ipilimumab. These receptors came from a human donor with non-small cell lung cancer whose response to radiotherapy plus ipilimumab could not be evaluated. The CDR3 runs from the conserved cysteine through the conserved F or W. The D gene is left open where the match is weak. Clone size is not always given. Where it is, it says once, few, many or a class for expanded clones.

d_call,clone_size,j_call,v_call,cdr3_aa,cdr3_nt
TRBD1,.,TRBJ1-5,TRBV6-5,CASSRTGEGNQPQHF,TGTGCCAGCAGTCGGACAGGGGAGGGCAATCAGCCCCAGCATTTT
TRBD1,.,TRBJ2-7,TRBV10-3,CAISRDRGYEQYF,TGTGCCATCAGCCGGGACAGGGGCTACGAGCAGTACTTC
TRBD1,once,TRBJ2-1,TRBV9,CASSVGDRGPSPGNEQFF,TGTGCCAGCAGCGTAGGGGACAGGGGGCCTTCGCCCGGCAATGAGCAGTTCTTC
TRBD2,.,TRBJ2-3,TRBV2,CASTAGGSFATQYF,TGTGCCAGCACCGCGGGGGGTAGCTTCGCTACGCAGTATTTT
.,.,TRBJ2-7,TRBV5-4,CASSFGGPLDEGEQYF,TGTGCCAGCAGCTTTGGTGGACCACTCGACGAGGGCGAGCAGTACTTC
TRBD2,.,TRBJ2-1,TRBV5-1,CASSFGGENEQFF,TGCGCCAGCAGCTTCGGGGGGGAGAATGAGCAGTTCTTC
.,medium-sized,TRBJ1-2,TRBV19,CASGGNGYTF,TGTGCCAGTGGGGGGAATGGCTACACCTTC
.,.,TRBJ2-3,TRBV2,CASIRSTDTQYF,TGTGCCAGCATACGGAGCACAGATACGCAGTATTTT
.,.,TRBJ2-3,TRBV5-6,CASSTYRVSTDTQYF,TGTGCCAGCAGCACTTACAGGGTGAGCACAGATACGCAGTATTTT
.,.,TRBJ2-1,TRBV5-1,CASSLAGHSYNEQFF,TGCGCCAGCAGCTTGGCGGGACACTCCTACAATGAGCAGTTCTTC
.,.,TRBJ1-4,TRBV9,CASSAQGSVGEKLFF,TGTGCCAGCAGCGCCCAGGGGAGCGTGGGTGAAAAACTGTTTTTT
TRBD1,.,TRBJ2-7,TRBV6-5,CASSYRQGYEQYF,TGTGCCAGCAGTTACCGACAGGGGTACGAGCAGTACTTC
.,.,TRBJ1-2,TRBV6-6,CASSYGAGDGFYGYTF,TGTGCCAGCAGTTACGGGGCAGGCGACGGATTCTATGGCTACACCTTC
.,.,TRBJ2-7,TRBV28,CASSLISERYEQYF,TGTGCCAGCAGTTTGATTAGCGAACGTTACGAGCAGTACTTC
TRBD2,.,TRBJ2-1,TRBV5-1,CASSLVPSGGGNEQFF,TGCGCCAGCAGCTTGGTTCCCAGCGGGGGGGGCAATGAGCAGTTCTTC
.,.,TRBJ1-2,TRBV19,CASSIQGSYGYTF,TGTGCCAGTAGTATTCAGGGATCCTATGGCTACACCTTC
.,.,TRBJ2-2,TRBV7-3,CASSFQNGELFF,TGTGCCAGCAGCTTTCAGAACGGGGAGCTGTTTTTT
.,once,TRBJ1-3,TRBV19,CASRLKLSGNTIYF,TGTGCCAGTAGGTTAAAGCTCTCTGGAAACACCATATATTTT
TRBD1,.,TRBJ1-3,TRBV7-2,CASSFSGTGESSGNTIYF,TGTGCCAGCAGCTTTAGCGGGACAGGGGAAAGCTCTGGAAACACCATATATTTT
.,.,TRBJ2-1,TRBV6-1,CASSELERSSYNEQFF,TGTGCCAGCAGTGAACTCGAGCGGAGCTCCTACAATGAGCAGTTCTTC
.,.,TRBJ1-2,TRBV6-1,CASRTEIYGYTF,TGTGCCAGCAGGACAGAGATCTATGGCTACACCTTC
TRBD1,few,TRBJ2-7,TRBV7-3,CASSFTRTGLGEQYF,TGTGCCAGCAGCTTTACCCGGACAGGGCTTGGGGAGCAGTACTTC
.,.,TRBJ1-4,TRBV9,CASSAFQGDNEKLFF,TGTGCCAGCAGCGCCTTCCAGGGTGATAATGAAAAACTGTTTTTT
TRBD1,.,TRBJ2-1,TRBV7-9,CASSRLRGRVNEQFF,TGTGCCAGCAGCCGACTCAGGGGGCGCGTCAATGAGCAGTTCTTC
TRBD2,.,TRBJ2-1,TRBV9,CASSTRSRISGGGQVEQFF,TGTGCCAGCAGCACCCGTAGTAGGATTAGCGGGGGTGGGCAGGTTGAGCAGTTCTTC
.,once,TRBJ2-4,TRBV5-1,CASSLYQGLAKNIQYF,TGCGCCAGCAGCTTGTATCAGGGCCTAGCCAAAAACATTCAGTACTTC
.,.,TRBJ1-5,TRBV5-1,CASSPGQFSNQPQHF,TGCGCCAGCAGCCCCGGACAGTTTAGCAATCAGCCCCAGCATTTT
.,few,TRBJ2-3,TRBV5-1,CASSLGHASTDTQYF,TGCGCCAGCAGCTTGGGACACGCTAGCACAGATACGCAGTATTTT
.,.,TRBJ2-7,TRBV5-6,CASSPVGLYEQYF,TGTGCCAGCAGCCCTGTCGGTTTATACGAGCAGTACTTC
TRBD1,once,TRBJ2-7,TRBV5-1,CASSPTGGYSYEQYF,TGCGCCAGCAGCCCGACAGGGGGTTACTCCTACGAGCAGTACTTC
TRBD1,.,TRBJ1-3,TRBV4-3,CASSQGTGPGNTIYF,TGCGCCAGCAGCCAAGGGACAGGGCCTGGAAACACCATATATTTT
.,.,TRBJ1-1,TRBV7-2,CASSSFQGPLPAFF,TGTGCCAGCAGCTCATTTCAGGGGCCCCTCCCCGCTTTCTTT
.,.,TRBJ1-2,TRBV2,CASTEGRNYGYTF,TGTGCCAGCACGGAGGGGCGGAACTATGGCTACACCTTC
TRBD1,.,TRBJ1-1,TRBV7-9,CASSPMPPGQGKRAFF,TGTGCCAGCAGCCCCATGCCCCCGGGACAGGGGAAGAGGGCTTTCTTT
.,.,TRBJ2-2,TRBV5-1,CASSPYPPSGGGTGELFF,TGCGCCAGCAGCCCATACCCCCCCTCAGGGGGAGGAACCGGGGAGCTGTTTTTT
.,.,TRBJ1-2,TRBV28,CASTFGQPLDGYTF,TGTGCCAGTACCTTTGGACAGCCTTTAGATGGCTACACCTTC
TRBD1,.,TRBJ2-7,TRBV7-2,CASSYEWGGQGSYEQYF,TGTGCCAGCAGCTACGAATGGGGGGGACAGGGGTCCTACGAGCAGTACTTC
.,.,TRBJ1-2,TRBV7-2,CASSVRGGGGYTF,TGTGCCAGCAGCGTACGGGGGGGTGGTGGCTACACCTTC
TRBD2,.,TRBJ2-4,TRBV7-2,CASSHEGLAGGPWNIQYF,TGTGCCAGCAGCCATGAAGGACTAGCGGGAGGGCCATGGAACATTCAGTACTTC
TRBD1,.,TRBJ1-1,TRBV6-1,CASSEDRGYTEAFF,TGTGCCAGCAGTGAGGACAGGGGTTACACTGAAGCTTTCTTT
TRBD1,.,TRBJ1-4,TRBV28,CASKIQGRGEKLFF,TGTGCCAGCAAAATACAGGGGCGTGGAGAAAAACTGTTTTTT
.,.,TRBJ1-1,TRBV13,CASSLTGRSTEAFF,TGTGCCAGCAGCTTAACAGGACGGAGCACTGAAGCTTTCTTT
TRBD1,few,TRBJ2-5,TRBV28,CASSFNPGTGEQETQYF,TGTGCCAGCAGTTTTAACCCCGGGACAGGGGAACAAGAGACCCAGTACTTC
TRBD1,.,TRBJ1-2,TRBV28,CASSPSGQGALNYGYTF,TGTGCCAGCAGTCCCTCCGGCCAGGGGGCCCTTAACTATGGCTACACCTTC
.,.,TRBJ1-3,TRBV23-1,CASSQSPLGGSGNTIYF,TGCGCCAGCAGTCAATCTCCTCTCGGGGGCTCTGGAAACACCATATATTTT
TRBD1,.,TRBJ2-2,TRBV25-1,CASSRQGDTGELFF,TGTGCCAGCAGCCGACAGGGAGACACCGGGGAGCTGTTTTTT
.,.,TRBJ2-7,TRBV20-1,CSARSLNEQYF,TGCAGTGCTAGATCCCTTAACGAGCAGTACTTC
TRBD1,.,TRBJ2-7,TRBV7-2,CASSIAGTGKREQYF,TGTGCCAGCAGCATAGCCGGGACAGGGAAGCGCGAGCAGTACTTC